Below, 29 T cell receptor beta chains from the same sample are listed, as sequenced in a study of cytomegalovirus exposure and HLA in healthy donors. It was with 60 Vbeta and 13 Jbeta primers that the PCR ran. Some clones are missing from TCRdb's copy, which holds only in-frame ones; the method was immunoSEQ multiplex PCR. The profile shows some 160,000 clones, over 80% of them singletons. The sequenced material came from PBMCs. These receptors were collected from a woman aged 18-30 years in good health and CMV-seronegative.

The chain combines TRBV6-1 with TRBJ2-7, with 12 bases identical to TRBD2. Per the germline V gene, CDR1 is MNHNS and CDR2 is SASEGT. With 4 bases clipped from V and 6 bases from J, the junction kept 7 bases outside the gene matches. This CDR3 comprises 15 residues. The CDR3 reads CASSAELAGGSEQYF. In DNA form, the CDR3 reads TGTGCCAGCAGTGCCGAACTAGCGGGGGGCAGCGAGCAGTACTTC.

This rearrangement joins TRBV21-1 to TRBJ1-1; the tabulated D call, TRBD1, remains unverified against the DNA. TRBV21-1 is termed a pseudogene. The CDR3 covers 11 residues. CDR3 nucleotides: TGTGCCAGCAGCCTCCCAGGGGGAGCTTTCTTT. This gives the protein CASSLPGGAFF.

For this clone: Sequence at one end of the junction differs from germline and may be a read error. The chain employs TRBV7-9 and TRBJ1-1, with 9 bases fitting TRBD1. Germline V gene lookup returns CDR1 SEHNR and CDR2 FQNEAQ (reference sequence). The CDR3 contains 12 residues. Here the CDR3 DNA reads TGTTCCAGCAGTCCCCGCGGGACAGGGACTTTCTTT. It codes for CSSSPRGTGTFF.

The chain has TRBV6-1 and TRBJ1-2; possible D gene TRBD1, 6 bases. This CDR3 spans 14 amino acids. Germline V lookup: CDR1 MNHNS, CDR2 SASEGT. V was trimmed by 3 bases and J by 4 bases, leaving 12 bases between them. CDR3 nucleotide sequence: TGTGCCAGCAGTGACTCGGACAGCTTCTATGGCTACACCTTC. Translating it yields CASSDSDSFYGYTF.

This clone was detected a few times. V usage is TRBV19 and J usage is TRBJ2-7, with 9 bases lining up with TRBD1. V lost 7 bases, J lost 8 bases, and 9 bases stayed unmatched. Per the germline V gene, CDR1 is LNHDA and CDR2 is SQIVND (reference sequence). The CDR3 is 13 residues long. As DNA, the CDR3 is TGTGCCAGTAAGGCGGGACAGGGCATAAAGCAGTACTTC. Its translation: CASKAGQGIKQYF.

This chain uses TRBV19 with TRBJ1-1; D is possibly TRBD1 (6 bases). The V end lost 3 bases, the J end lost 5 bases, and 10 bases lay between the germline ends. The germline CDR1 and CDR2 sequences are LNHDA and SQIVND (reference sequence). This CDR3 contains 13 residues. The CDR3 sequence: CASSIQGRTEAFF. The CDR3 DNA reads as TGTGCCAGTAGTATTCAGGGGCGGACTGAAGCTTTCTTT.

Concerning this clone: The sample contains more than one DNA sequence encoding this CDR3. The chain is built from TRBV5-5 and TRBJ1-1; maybe TRBD1 (5 bases). V lost 0 bases and J 0 bases, leaving 6 bases between the germline ends. CDR1 is SGHKS, CDR2 YYEKEE, per germline (reference sequence). The CDR3 covers 14 residues. DNA for the CDR3: TGTGCCAGCAGCTTGGGACAGATGAACACTGAAGCTTTCTTT. Translating gives CASSLGQMNTEAFF.

The CDR3 DNA reads as TGCGCCAGCAGCTCCTCTAGCGGGGGTTACTACGAGCAGTACTTC. Residues: CASSSSSGGYYEQYF. The chain recombines TRBV5-1 with TRBJ2-7; TRBD2 aligns across 10 bases. The length of the CDR3 is 15 residues. J lost 3 bases, V lost 3 bases, and 6 bases had no gene match. Germline V gene sequence: CDR1 SGHRS, CDR2 YFSETQ.

The rearrangement joins TRBV4-2 to TRBJ2-1; D is perhaps TRBD1 (6 bases). The CDR3 is made up of 15 amino acids. Germline CDR1 is LGHNA and CDR2 is YNFKEQ. V was cut by 5 bases and J by 9 bases, with 20 bases left in between. The CDR3, as DNA: TGTGCCAGCAGCGCCCACCAGGAAACAGGGAGTGAGCAGTTCTTC. Translating it yields CASSAHQETGSEQFF.

This chain uses TRBV14 with TRBJ2-3; D perhaps matches TRBD1 (6 bases). The CDR3 extends over 17 amino acids. Trimming pared 0 bases from V and 3 bases from J, leaving 16 bases between. Germline CDR1 SGHDN, CDR2 FVKESK. The CDR3 nucleotides are TGTGCCAGCAGCCAAGACTGGGGGCCGGGGTATACAGATACGCAGTATTTT. Translation gives CASSQDWGPGYTDTQYF.

This rearrangement joins TRBV29-1 to TRBJ1-1; 8 nucleotides match TRBD1. The germline CDR1 and CDR2 sequences are SQVTM and ANQGSEA. This CDR3 is 14 amino acids long. The V gene end was trimmed by 7 bases and the J gene end by 6 bases; junction bases not matched to a gene: 13. This CDR3 is CSATDSLTGAEAFF. CDR3 sequence (DNA): TGCAGCGCAACCGACTCATTGACAGGGGCTGAAGCTTTCTTT.

CDR3 sequence reads: CASAREGTQYF. CDR3 nucleotide sequence: TGTGCCAGCGCCAGGGAAGGGACCCAGTACTTC. This chain joins TRBV2 and TRBJ2-5, with a tentative D call TRBD1 (5 bases). The germline V gene has CDR1 SNHLY and CDR2 FYNNEI. V was clipped by 8 bases and J by 7 bases, with 11 bases between them. The length of the CDR3 is 11 residues.

The chain carries TRBV5-5 and TRBJ2-4; no definite D call. The germline CDR1 and CDR2 sequences are SGHKS and YYEKEE (reference sequence). This CDR3 is 14 amino acids long. V was shortened by 4 bases and J by 3 bases, with 11 bases between the two germline ends. Written as DNA, the CDR3 is TGTGCCAGCAGCCGTGTTCTAAGCAAAAACATTCAGTACTTC. The encoded protein is CASSRVLSKNIQYF.

The chain employs TRBV19 and TRBJ2-3, with TRBD1 matching over 9 bases. CDR3 size: 15 residues. Germline V lookup: CDR1 LNHDA, CDR2 SQIVND (reference sequence). The junction had 5 bases not matched to a gene; V was cut back by 4 bases and J by 3 bases. CDR3 sequence (DNA): TGTGCCAGTAGTACGACAGGGGGGAGGACAGATACGCAGTATTTT. It codes for CASSTTGGRTDTQYF.

This clone showed up just a few times. V usage is TRBV19 and J usage is TRBJ2-1; a possible D gene is TRBD2 (7 bases). Germline loops: CDR1 LNHDA, CDR2 SQIVND (reference sequence). This CDR3 spans 15 amino acids. V lost 7 bases and J lost 2, with 15 bases in between. Here the CDR3 reads CASTRGGPAYNEQFF. The CDR3 DNA reads TGTGCCAGTACCCGCGGGGGCCCTGCCTACAATGAGCAGTTCTTC.

The chain joins TRBV28 to TRBJ1-5; TRBD1 aligns across 10 bases. The CDR3 has 17 residues. The V gene's germline CDR1 is MDHEN and CDR2 SYDVKM. Germline trimming cut 7 bases from V and 4 bases from J; bases unmatched to any gene: 13. This CDR3 is CASKWDFGQGENQPQHF. The CDR3 bases are TGTGCCAGCAAGTGGGATTTTGGACAGGGGGAAAATCAGCCCCAGCATTTT. Filled out from reference TRBV28 and TRBJ1-5, the complete variable domain reads DVKVTQSSRYLVKRTGEKVFLECVQDMDHENMFWYRQDPGLGLRLIYFSYDVKMKEKGDIPEGYSVSREKKERFSLILESASTNQTSMYLCASKWDFGQGENQPQHFGDGTRLSIL.

The chain combines TRBV5-1 with TRBJ2-1; 12 nucleotides agree with TRBD2. Per the germline V gene, CDR1 is SGHRS and CDR2 is YFSETQ. Trimming cost V 5 bases and J 8 bases; bases outside gene matches: 8. The CDR3 extends over 15 amino acids. CDR3 sequence (DNA): TGCGCCAGCAGTGCTAGCGGGGGGGTTTTCGATGAGCAGTTCTTC. Translated: CASSASGGVFDEQFF.

This chain connects TRBV5-6 to TRBJ1-2, with a tentative D call TRBD1 (6 bases). This CDR3 has 14 residues. Trimming cost V 4 bases and J 9 bases, with 19 bases left between them. Germline V gene lookup returns CDR1 SGHDT and CDR2 YYEEEE. DNA for the CDR3: TGTGCCAGCAGCCGGGTACAGGGACGGTTGAGCTACACCTTC. This codes for CASSRVQGRLSYTF.

A single count supports this clone. The chain is built from TRBV4-2 and TRBJ1-6, with D unclear. Deletions cut 0 bases from V and 5 bases from J, with 11 bases between. Germline-derived CDR1 and CDR2 are LGHNA and YNFKEQ. This CDR3 spans 16 amino acids. The CDR3 loop reads CASSQDPRRNNSPLHF. DNA of the CDR3: TGTGCCAGCAGCCAAGATCCAAGGAGGAATAATTCACCCCTCCACTTT.

The chain couples TRBV27 to TRBJ2-7; 7 bases align to TRBD1. After removal of 8 bases from V and 7 bases from J, the junction contained 17 bases not matched to a gene. Per germline, CDR1 MNHEY and CDR2 SMNVEV (reference sequence). This CDR3 region has 15 residues. CDR3 region: CASGFKGQWIREQYF. Written as DNA, the CDR3 is TGTGCCAGCGGATTCAAGGGACAGTGGATTCGGGAGCAGTACTTC.

The J gene is TRBJ2-5, the V gene TRBV6-1, with D tentatively TRBD2 (5 bases). This CDR3 comprises 13 residues. From germline, CDR1 is MNHNS and CDR2 SASEGT. V lost 6 bases to trimming and J lost 0 bases, with 8 bases between them. As DNA, the CDR3 is TGTGCCAGCAGAAAGGGAGACCAAGAGACCCAGTACTTC. It is translated as CASRKGDQETQYF.

The chain recombines TRBV5-5 with TRBJ2-6; 9 nucleotides align to TRBD1. In germline, CDR1 is SGHKS, CDR2 YYEKEE (reference sequence). V lost 6 bases, J lost 2 bases, and 6 bases stayed unmatched. The CDR3 contains 16 residues. The CDR3: CASKRTGVAGANVLTF. The CDR3 DNA sequence: TGTGCCAGCAAACGGACAGGGGTGGCTGGGGCCAACGTCCTGACTTTC.

This clone occurred a few times. The V gene is TRBV7-9, the J gene TRBJ1-2; 7 bases line up with TRBD1. The CDR3 has 14 amino acids. Germline loops: CDR1 SEHNR, CDR2 FQNEAQ (reference sequence). V trimming: 4 bases; J trimming: 3 bases; junction bases outside the gene matches: 5. CDR3 region: CASSSGTAHYGYTF. CDR3 DNA sequence: TGTGCCAGCAGCTCCGGGACAGCCCACTATGGCTACACCTTC.

The rearrangement links TRBV30 to TRBJ2-7; TRBD2 aligns across 9 bases. This CDR3 is built from 13 residues. Germline CDR1 GTSNPN, CDR2 SVGIG (reference sequence). V shed 5 bases, J shed 3 bases, and the junction held 5 bases outside the gene matches. In DNA, the CDR3 is TGTGCCTGGGGGCTAGCGGGGTTCTACGAGCAGTACTTC. Protein product: CAWGLAGFYEQYF.

This clone has just a few counts. This chain joins TRBV6-6 and TRBJ2-5; TRBD2 matches at 14 bases. With V trimmed by 7 bases and J by 5 bases, 9 bases remained unmatched. Germline CDR1 and CDR2: MNHNY and SVGAGI (reference sequence). The CDR3 is 16 residues long. In nucleotides, the CDR3 is TGTGCCAGCACCCCGACTAGCGGGGGGGCAAGGGAGACCCAGTACTTC. It codes for CASTPTSGGARETQYF.

This chain links TRBV6-5 with TRBJ1-2; no clear D. Germline V gene lookup returns CDR1 MNHEY and CDR2 SVGAGI. Deletions cut 0 bases from V and 2 bases from J, with 4 bases between. The CDR3 length is 13 residues. The CDR3: CASSYSENYGYTF. CDR3 sequence (DNA): TGTGCCAGCAGTTACTCGGAGAACTATGGCTACACCTTC.

The chain is built from TRBV6-1 and TRBJ1-5; D uncertain. V lost 6 bases, J lost 6 bases, and 18 bases lay in between. The V gene's germline CDR1 is MNHNS and CDR2 SASEGT. The CDR3 has 15 amino acids. CDR3 in amino acids: CASRFKARLGQPQHF. The CDR3 bases are TGTGCCAGCAGATTCAAGGCCAGGTTGGGTCAGCCCCAGCATTTT.

To note about this clone: A junction end diverges from the germline sequence, so it may reflect a read error. The CDR3 reads CASSLRVSGANVLAF. The CDR3 DNA is TGTGCCAGCAGCTTGAGGGTCTCTGGGGCCAACGTCCTGGCTTTC. The gene calls are TRBV5-4 and TRBJ2-6, with D maybe TRBD1 (5 bases). Germline lookup yields CDR1 SGHNT and CDR2 YYREEE (reference sequence). This CDR3 has 15 amino acids.

This chain connects TRBV19 to TRBJ2-7; 7 bases are shared with TRBD1. Germline CDR1 LNHDA, CDR2 SQIVND (reference sequence). V was pared by 5 bases and J by 1 base, with 5 bases of the junction left unmatched. The CDR3 loop spans 14 amino acids. The CDR3 coding sequence is TGTGCCAGTAGTCCAGGGACAGAATCCTACGAGCAGTACTTC. It is translated as CASSPGTESYEQYF.